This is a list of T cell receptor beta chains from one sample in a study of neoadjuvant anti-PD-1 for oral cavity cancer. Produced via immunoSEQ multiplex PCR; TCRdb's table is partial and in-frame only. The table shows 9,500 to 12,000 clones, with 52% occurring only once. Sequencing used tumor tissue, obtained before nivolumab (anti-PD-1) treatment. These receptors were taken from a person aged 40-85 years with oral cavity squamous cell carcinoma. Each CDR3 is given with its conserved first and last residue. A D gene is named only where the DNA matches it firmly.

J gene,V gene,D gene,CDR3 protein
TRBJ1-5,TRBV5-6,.,CASSLGTFSNQPQHF
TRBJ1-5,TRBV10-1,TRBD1,CASSAGQGVDQPQHF
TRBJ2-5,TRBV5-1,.,CASSWGGAAQETQYF
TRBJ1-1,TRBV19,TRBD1,CASSIGGQGTEAFF
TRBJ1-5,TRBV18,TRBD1,CASSPSRGQGRDQPQHF
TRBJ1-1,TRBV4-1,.,CASSQETSRTEAFF
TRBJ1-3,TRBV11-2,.,CASSLGAQGPGNTIYF
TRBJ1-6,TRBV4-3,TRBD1,CASSQTRGANSPLHF
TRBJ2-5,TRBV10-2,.,CASSGGGQETQYF
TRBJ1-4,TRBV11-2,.,CASSFSEGRDEKLFF
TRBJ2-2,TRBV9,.,CASSGNPGHYDTGELFF
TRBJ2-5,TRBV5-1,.,CASSRWDSRETQYF
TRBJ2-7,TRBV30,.,CAWGWGSYEQYF
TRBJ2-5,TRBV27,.,CASSFPGVGTQYF
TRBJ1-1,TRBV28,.,CASSLQGNMNTEAFF
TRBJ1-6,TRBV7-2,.,CASRRQSYNSPLHF
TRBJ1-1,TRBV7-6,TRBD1,CASSFPKTGGFTEAFF
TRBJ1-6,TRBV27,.,CASRIDSYNSPLHF
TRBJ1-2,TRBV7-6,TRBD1,CASSLGTGAAVYGYTF
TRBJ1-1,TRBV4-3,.,CASSQTGNTEAFF
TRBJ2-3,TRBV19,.,CASSGRGTDTQYF
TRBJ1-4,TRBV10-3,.,CAISDEGGRDEKLFF
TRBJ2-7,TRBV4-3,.,CASSQGSRNYEQYF
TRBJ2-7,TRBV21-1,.,CASSTRPRTGPYEQYF
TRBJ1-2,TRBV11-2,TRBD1,CASSLQGDYGYTF
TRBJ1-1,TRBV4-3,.,CASSLGEGEGHTEAFF
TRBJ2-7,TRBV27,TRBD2,CASSLGGLAGISSYEQYF
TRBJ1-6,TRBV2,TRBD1,CASLSGQGLYSPLHF
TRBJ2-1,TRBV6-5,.,CASSYLGRGEQFF
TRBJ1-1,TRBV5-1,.,CASSSRESNTEAFF
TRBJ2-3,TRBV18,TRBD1,CASSPPWTGPSTDTQYF
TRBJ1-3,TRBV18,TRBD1,CASSPFRGQVSSGNTIYF
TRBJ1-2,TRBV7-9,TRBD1,CASIPPGQGASGYTF
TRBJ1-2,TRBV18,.,CASSPQRTLAYGYTF